This T cell receptor (beta chain) was observed in a study of T cell changes during pregnancy in multiple sclerosis. V gave up 6 bases and J gave up 2 bases; unmatched junction bases: 6. The CDR3 is 15 amino acids. Germline loops: CDR1 SEHNR, CDR2 FQNEAQ (reference sequence). Assay: immunoSEQ multiplex PCR; the TCRdb copy retains only in-frame clones and omits some. The table includes some 41,000 clones, around 93% detected once. Sequencing used CD8+ T cells from peripheral blood mononuclear cells, obtained in the third trimester of pregnancy. This sequence was found in a female donor with multiple sclerosis, enrolled in a pregnancy study. This chain uses TRBV7-9 with TRBJ2-7; 11 nucleotides align to TRBD2. CDR3 loop: CASSTSGSWPYEQYF. The CDR3 DNA sequence: TGTGCCAGCAGTACTAGCGGGAGTTGGCCCTACGAGCAGTACTTC.